These T cell receptor beta chains were read from a single sample in a study of blood T cell repertoires in COVID-19. The repertoire was sequenced with immunoSEQ multiplex PCR; TCRdb's copy has only in-frame clones and lacks some. In the table there are under 200,000 clones, about 80% of which are singletons. Source material: peripheral blood. The source is a woman older than 75 with acute or convalescent COVID-19. Both conserved end residues are part of each CDR3. A row's size may be missing; if present it is once, few, many or a size class.

J	V	size	CDR3
TRBJ2-7	TRBV3-1/TRBV3-2	-	CASSRRVNSPDTYEQYF
TRBJ2-2	TRBV28	few	CASSRPWGDTGELFF
TRBJ2-2	TRBV5-1	-	CASSFTGTGDTGELFF
TRBJ2-7	TRBV9	-	CASSSNVGTGGQTSYEQYF
TRBJ2-1	TRBV7-2	-	CASSLARGEQFF
TRBJ2-5	TRBV10-1	-	CASSVERTGVETQYF
TRBJ2-3	TRBV13	-	CASSLGTADTQYF
TRBJ2-1	TRBV4-1	-	CASSQDPAGGLREQFF
TRBJ1-3	TRBV19	-	CASSIDSNTGNTIYF
TRBJ2-1	TRBV6-1	-	CASRPGTPEQFF
TRBJ1-4	TRBV7-9	-	CASSLRGLGEKLFF
TRBJ1-4	TRBV6-5	-	CASSLRDRGEEKLFF
TRBJ2-3	TRBV5-1	-	CASSSSPTDRGRGTQYF
TRBJ2-7	TRBV11-2	-	CASSKTGTSGGADEQYF
TRBJ2-2	TRBV5-1	-	CASSLDLSRELFF
TRBJ1-3	TRBV14	-	CASSHLGANTIYF
TRBJ2-5	TRBV19	-	CASRLVGLDQETQYF
TRBJ2-7	TRBV24-1	once	CATDFPGAREQYF
TRBJ2-1	TRBV6-2/TRBV6-3	-	CASSYSPGAYNEQFF
TRBJ1-5	TRBV2	-	CASSTGSSNQPQHF
TRBJ1-2	TRBV7-2	-	CASRQPEVYGYTF
TRBJ1-1	TRBV27	-	CASSLAQGYTEAFF
TRBJ1-1	TRBV30	-	CAWSQGGITEAFF
TRBJ2-5	TRBV7-9	few	CASSLQQETQYF
TRBJ1-1	TRBV18	-	CASSPGGGITEAFF
TRBJ2-3	TRBV2	-	CASRGLAGGPNTQYF
TRBJ1-3	TRBV4-1	few	CASSPRGGGGSGNTIYF
TRBJ2-1	TRBV10-2	-	CASSTVLAYSYNEQFF
TRBJ1-6	TRBV18	once	CASSPGGGQDTSPLHF
TRBJ2-3	TRBV5-1	-	CASSRDNTDTQYF
TRBJ1-2	TRBV9	few	CASSGEMDRVKGYTF